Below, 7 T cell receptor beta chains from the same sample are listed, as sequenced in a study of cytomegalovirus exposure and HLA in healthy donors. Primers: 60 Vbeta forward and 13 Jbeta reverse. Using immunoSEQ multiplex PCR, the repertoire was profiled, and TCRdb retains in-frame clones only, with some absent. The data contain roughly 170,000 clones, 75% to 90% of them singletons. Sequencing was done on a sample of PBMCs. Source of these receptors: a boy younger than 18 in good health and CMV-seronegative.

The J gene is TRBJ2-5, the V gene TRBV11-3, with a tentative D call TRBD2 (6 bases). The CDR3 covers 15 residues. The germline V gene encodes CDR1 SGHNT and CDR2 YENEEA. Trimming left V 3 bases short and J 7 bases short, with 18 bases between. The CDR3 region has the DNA TGTGCCAGCAGCTTGGGGCGGGGATCCTCGGGGACCCAGTACTTC. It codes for CASSLGRGSSGTQYF. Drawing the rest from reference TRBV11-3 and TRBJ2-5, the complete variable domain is EAGVVQSPRYKIIEKKQPVAFWCNPISGHNTLYWYLQNLGQGPELLIRYENEEAVDDSQLPKDRFSAERLKGVDSTLKIQPAELGDSAVYLCASSLGRGSSGTQYFGPGTRLLVL.

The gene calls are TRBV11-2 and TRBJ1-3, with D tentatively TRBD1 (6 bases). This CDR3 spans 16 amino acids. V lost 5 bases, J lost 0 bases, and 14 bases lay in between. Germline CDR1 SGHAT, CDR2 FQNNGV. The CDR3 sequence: CASSRWTASSGNTIYF. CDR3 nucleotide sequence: TGTGCCAGCAGCCGTTGGACAGCCAGCTCTGGAAACACCATATATTTT.

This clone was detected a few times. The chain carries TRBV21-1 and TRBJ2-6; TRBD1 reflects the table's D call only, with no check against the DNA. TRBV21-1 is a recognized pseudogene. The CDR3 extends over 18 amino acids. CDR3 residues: CASSNRGDYTSGANVLTF. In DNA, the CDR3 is TGTGCCAGCAGCAACAGGGGGGATTATACTTCTGGGGCCAACGTCCTGACTTTC.

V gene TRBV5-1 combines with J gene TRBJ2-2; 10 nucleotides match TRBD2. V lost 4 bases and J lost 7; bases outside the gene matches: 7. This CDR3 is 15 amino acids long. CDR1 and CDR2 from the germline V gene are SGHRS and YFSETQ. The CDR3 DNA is TGCGCCAGCAGCCGCAGCGGGGGGGCTGGCGGGGAGCTGTTTTTT. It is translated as CASSRSGGAGGELFF.

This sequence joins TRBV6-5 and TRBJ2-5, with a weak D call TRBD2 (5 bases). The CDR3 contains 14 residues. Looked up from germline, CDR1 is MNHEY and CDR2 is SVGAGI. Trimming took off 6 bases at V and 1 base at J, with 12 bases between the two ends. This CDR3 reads CASRAVARQETQYF. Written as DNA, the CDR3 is TGTGCCAGCAGAGCGGTAGCGCGCCAAGAGACCCAGTACTTC.

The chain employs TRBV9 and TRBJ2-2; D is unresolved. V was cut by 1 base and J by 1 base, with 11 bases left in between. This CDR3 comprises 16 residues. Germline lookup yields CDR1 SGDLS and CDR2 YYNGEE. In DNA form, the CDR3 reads TGTGCCAGCAGCGTAAGCCCGGGTGGGAACACCGGGGAGCTGTTTTTT. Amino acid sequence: CASSVSPGGNTGELFF.

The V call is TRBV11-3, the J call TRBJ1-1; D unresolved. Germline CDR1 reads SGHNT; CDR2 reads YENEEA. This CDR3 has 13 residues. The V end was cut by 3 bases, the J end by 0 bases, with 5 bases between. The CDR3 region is CASSFQLNTEAFF. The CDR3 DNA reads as TGTGCCAGCAGCTTTCAGTTGAACACTGAAGCTTTCTTT.